The 23 T cell receptor beta chains below were found in one sample sequenced in a study of T cell responses to AZD1222 COVID-19 vaccine (dated by TCRdb to the early 2020s). The time point label, read with the paper, signifies: baseline before first vaccination. The library came from the immunoSEQ multiplex PCR assay. TCRdb took over this immuneACCESS table, retaining in-frame rearrangements with V and J assigned. Such tables are incomplete; in checked studies, under half of the missing clones stem from an unresolved V gene, and the remainder is unexplained. This sample lists 130,000 to 150,000 clones; more than 80% were detected once. The top ten clonotypes cover around 1.6% of the sample. Sequences were derived from peripheral blood, sampled on day 0 of AZD1222 vaccination. The receptors were gathered from an adult in good health.

This clone was found a few times. The chain links TRBV6-5 to TRBJ2-1; 7 bases are shared with TRBD2. CDR3 size: 14 residues. From germline, CDR1 is MNHEY and CDR2 SVGAGI. Trimming at V came to 2 bases and at J to 7 bases, leaving 5 bases not matched to a gene. Written as DNA, the CDR3 is TGTGCCAGCAGTTACCCGGGGGGTCGGAATGAGCAGTTCTTC. Translated, it gives CASSYPGGRNEQFF.

The rearrangement links TRBV6-2 or TRBV6-3 to TRBJ2-3, with D uncertain. The germline V and J ends were trimmed by 3 bases and 3 bases, with 10 bases remaining between them. Germline V gives CDR1 MNHEY, CDR2 SVGEGT. The CDR3 extends over 14 amino acids. CDR3 sequence reads: CASSYFPGTDTQYF. CDR3 nucleotides: TGTGCCAGCAGTTATTTCCCTGGGACAGATACGCAGTATTTT.

The chain links TRBV7-9 to TRBJ2-7; D possibly corresponds to TRBD2 (5 bases). With 1 base removed from V and 3 bases from J, the gap between germline ends came to 13 bases. Looked up from germline, CDR1 is SEHNR and CDR2 is FQNEAQ (reference sequence). This CDR3 has 15 residues. The CDR3 DNA follows: TGTGCCAGCAGCTTAGGAAGCGGAACCCACTACGAGCAGTACTTC. Amino acids: CASSLGSGTHYEQYF.

The CDR3 coding sequence is TGTGCCAGTAGTATAAGATTTGCAGGGAGGGGCTATGGCTACACCTTC. Encoded protein: CASSIRFAGRGYGYTF. This chain joins TRBV19 and TRBJ1-2; tentatively, D is TRBD1 (5 bases). This CDR3 region has 16 residues. Germline CDR1 reads LNHDA; CDR2 reads SQIVND (reference sequence). Trimming pared 2 bases from V and 4 bases from J, leaving 17 bases between.

The gene calls are TRBV28 and TRBJ1-4; D perhaps matches TRBD1 (5 bases). Trimming took off 7 bases at V and 7 bases at J, with 13 bases between the two ends. This CDR3 is built from 13 residues. CDR1 and CDR2 from the germline V gene are MDHEN and SYDVKM. CDR3 sequence (DNA): TGTGCCAGCATGAAGACAGTTAGTGAAAAACTGTTTTTT. Translating gives CASMKTVSEKLFF.

CDR3 residues: CASSYGTMGPETQYF. In nucleotides, the CDR3 is TGTGCCAGCAGTTACGGTACAATGGGGCCAGAGACCCAGTACTTC. The V call is TRBV6-5, the J call TRBJ2-5; D is possibly TRBD1 (5 bases). This CDR3 has 15 residues. Germline CDR1 and CDR2: MNHEY and SVGAGI. V dropped 2 bases and J dropped 4 bases, with 14 bases sitting between them.

This chain connects TRBV27 to TRBJ2-7, with a tentative D call TRBD1 (5 bases). V lost 4 bases to trimming and J lost 2 bases, with 15 bases between them. Looked up from germline, CDR1 is MNHEY and CDR2 is SMNVEV (reference sequence). This CDR3 has 15 residues. In nucleotides, the CDR3 is TGTGCCAGCAGTTCTGGGGCCTACGCCACCTACGAGCAGTACTTC. Its protein is CASSSGAYATYEQYF.

This clone has just a few counts. The genes are TRBV13 and TRBJ1-1; D remains ambiguous. The V gene lost 5 bases and the J gene lost 3 bases, with 19 bases spanning the gap. The V gene's germline CDR1 is PRHDT and CDR2 FYEKMQ (reference sequence). CDR3 length: 16 residues. The CDR3, as DNA: TGTGCCAGCAGCCCACAGCCAGGCGAGGTGGACACTGAAGCTTTCTTT. This encodes CASSPQPGEVDTEAFF.

The J gene is TRBJ2-2, the V gene TRBV6-5, with D hard to call. The germline V gene has CDR1 MNHEY and CDR2 SVGAGI. The CDR3 length is 14 residues. V lost 2 bases and J 5 bases, leaving 9 bases between the germline ends. Here the CDR3 DNA reads TGTGCCAGCAGTTACGCTGTTACGACCGGGGAGCTGTTTTTT. Encoded protein: CASSYAVTTGELFF.

This chain uses TRBV6-2 or TRBV6-3 with TRBJ1-1; a possible D gene is TRBD1 (5 bases). Trimming stripped 7 bases from V and 5 bases from J, with 20 bases between. In germline, CDR1 is MNHEY, CDR2 SVGEGT. The CDR3 consists of 15 residues. The CDR3 loop is CASTPGRGAWTEAFF. The CDR3, as DNA: TGTGCCAGCACCCCCGGGAGGGGTGCGTGGACTGAAGCTTTCTTT.

The chain uses TRBV18 and TRBJ1-4; D is unclear. The V gene's germline CDR1 is KGHSH and CDR2 LQKENI. This CDR3 is built from 14 residues. Trimming cost V 5 bases and J 8 bases, with 15 bases left between them. The CDR3 loop is CASSESAGGEKLFF. CDR3 nucleotides: TGTGCCAGCTCAGAGTCTGCGGGAGGAGAAAAACTGTTTTTT.

In DNA, the CDR3 is TGCGCCAGCAGCTCGCGGACAGGATCCTCCTATAATTCACCCCTCCACTTT. Its translation is CASSSRTGSSYNSPLHF. The V gene is TRBV4-1, the J gene TRBJ1-6, with 7 nucleotides matching TRBD1. The CDR3 extends over 17 amino acids. J gave up 0 bases and V 5 bases, and 7 bases lay outside the gene matches. The germline V gene has CDR1 MGHRA and CDR2 YSYEKL.

As regards this clone: The same CDR3 also results from other DNA sequences found in this sample. The gene calls are TRBV11-2 and TRBJ1-3, with a tentative D call TRBD1 (5 bases). Germline values: CDR1 SGHAT, CDR2 FQNNGV. V was clipped by 1 base and J by 3 bases, with 7 bases between them. This CDR3 spans 14 amino acids. The CDR3 nucleotides are TGTGCCAGCAGCTTAGCCGGGGGTGGAAACACCATATATTTT. Its translation: CASSLAGGGNTIYF.

The V call is TRBV5-4, the J call TRBJ1-2, with TRBD1 matching over 9 bases. V trimming: 0 bases; J trimming: 7 bases; junction bases outside the gene matches: 4. This CDR3 region has 14 residues. Germline V lookup: CDR1 SGHNT, CDR2 YYREEE (reference sequence). In DNA form, the CDR3 reads TGTGCCAGCAGCTTGGAAGGGACAGGGTTTGGCTACACCTTC. Amino acids: CASSLEGTGFGYTF.

The chain is built from TRBV6-4 and TRBJ2-1; TRBD2 agrees at 10 bases. The CDR3 spans 15 residues. Germline lookup yields CDR1 MRHNA and CDR2 SNTAGT. The V gene end was trimmed by 3 bases and the J gene end by 8 bases; junction bases not matched to a gene: 7. The DNA of the CDR3 is TGTGCCAGCAGTGATGCCAGCGGGGGGGCAGATGAGCAGTTCTTC. Translating it yields CASSDASGGADEQFF.

With regard to this clone: Other nucleotide sequences from this sample produce the same CDR3. The rearrangement uses TRBV7-9 and TRBJ1-2; the D is unclear. The germline V gene has CDR1 SEHNR and CDR2 FQNEAQ (reference sequence). The V end lost 0 bases, the J end lost 1 base, and 3 bases lay between the germline ends. The CDR3 contains 13 residues. CDR3 sequence reads: CASSLAGNYGYTF. CDR3 nucleotide sequence: TGTGCCAGCAGCTTAGCTGGTAACTATGGCTACACCTTC.

This chain joins TRBV18 and TRBJ1-1, with D perhaps matching TRBD1 (6 bases). This CDR3 contains 13 residues. Germline V gene sequence: CDR1 KGHSH, CDR2 LQKENI. Trimming shortened V by 6 bases and J by 1 base, and 9 bases separated the two germline ends. CDR3 in DNA: TGTGCCAGCTCGGGGGGACAGAACACTGAAGCTTTCTTT. Its protein is CASSGGQNTEAFF.

The chain recombines TRBV6-5 with TRBJ2-7, with D perhaps matching TRBD1 (6 bases). The CDR3 runs 15 residues. CDR1 is MNHEY, CDR2 SVGAGI, per germline. V dropped 0 bases and J dropped 3 bases, with 12 bases sitting between them. The CDR3 sequence is CASSYSAGQSYEQYF. The CDR3 coding sequence is TGTGCCAGCAGTTACTCTGCAGGACAGAGCTACGAGCAGTACTTC.

The gene calls are TRBV28 and TRBJ2-1; 9 bases map to TRBD2. The CDR3 has 15 residues. CDR1 is MDHEN and CDR2 is SYDVKM in the germline V gene. Trimming cost V 7 bases and J 9 bases; bases outside gene matches: 13. CDR3 amino acids: CASTPVAGAGVEQFF. CDR3 bases: TGTGCCAGCACCCCGGTAGCGGGAGCAGGCGTTGAGCAGTTCTTC.

The genes are TRBV19 and TRBJ1-4; D not certain. The ends were cut back, 5 bases at V and 7 bases at J, with 14 bases in the middle. The CDR3 extends over 14 amino acids. Germline CDR1 LNHDA, CDR2 SQIVND (reference sequence). This CDR3 is CASSPGFISEKLFF. DNA for the CDR3: TGTGCCAGTAGTCCTGGATTTATCAGTGAAAAACTGTTTTTT.

Remarks on this clone: This specimen includes other DNA sequences encoding the same CDR3. The chain carries TRBV2 and TRBJ1-1; D perhaps matches TRBD1 (6 bases). The CDR3 has 12 amino acids. Germline CDR1 and CDR2: SNHLY and FYNNEI. Trimming left V 6 bases short and J 2 bases short, with 7 bases between. The CDR3 DNA reads as TGTGCCAGCAGACAGGGAAACACTGAAGCTTTCTTT. Amino acid sequence: CASRQGNTEAFF.

The V and J genes are TRBV6-5 and TRBJ2-1; 7 bases are shared with TRBD1. The germline V gene has CDR1 MNHEY and CDR2 SVGAGI. This CDR3 is built from 15 residues. With V trimmed by 8 bases and J by 3 bases, 10 bases remained unmatched. This CDR3 reads CASQTGTVGYNEQFF. DNA for the CDR3: TGTGCCAGCCAGACCGGGACAGTGGGCTACAATGAGCAGTTCTTC.

The chain carries TRBV28 and TRBJ1-1; D unclear. This CDR3 region has 17 residues. V dropped 5 bases and J dropped 1 base, with 20 bases sitting between them. Per germline, CDR1 MDHEN and CDR2 SYDVKM. The CDR3 loop reads CASSPPMGWRGNTEAFF. DNA of the CDR3: TGTGCCAGCAGTCCCCCAATGGGGTGGAGAGGGAACACTGAAGCTTTCTTT. Using reference TRBV28 and TRBJ1-1 for the parts outside the CDR3, the full variable domain is DVKVTQSSRYLVKRTGEKVFLECVQDMDHENMFWYRQDPGLGLRLIYFSYDVKMKEKGDIPEGYSVSREKKERFSLILESASTNQTSMYLCASSPPMGWRGNTEAFFGQGTRLTVV.